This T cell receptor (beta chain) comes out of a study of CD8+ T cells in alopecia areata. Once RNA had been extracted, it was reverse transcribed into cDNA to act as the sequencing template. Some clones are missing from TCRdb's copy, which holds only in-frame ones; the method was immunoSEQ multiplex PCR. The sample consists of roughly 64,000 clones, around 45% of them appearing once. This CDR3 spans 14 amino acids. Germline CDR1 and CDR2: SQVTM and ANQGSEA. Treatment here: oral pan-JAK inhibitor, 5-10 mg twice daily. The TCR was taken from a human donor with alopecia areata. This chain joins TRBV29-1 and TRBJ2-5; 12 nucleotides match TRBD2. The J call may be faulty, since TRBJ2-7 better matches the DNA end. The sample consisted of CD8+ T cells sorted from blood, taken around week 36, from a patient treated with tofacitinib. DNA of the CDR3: TGCAGCGTCCCGACTAGCGGGAGAGGAGACGAGCAGTACTTC. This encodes CSVPTSGRGDEQYF.